This T cell receptor beta chain was observed in a study of cytomegalovirus exposure and HLA in healthy donors (dated by TCRdb to 2016 to 2017). Concerning the study at large: In an earlier analysis of 587 of the donors, 250 to 350 Gb of sequence data and approximately 100 million unique TCR beta sequences from about 179 million T cells were reported. In a later genetic analysis, genome-wide SNP genotypes for about 55% of the roughly 700 donors were used, and that subset was treated as a discovery cohort. To predict cytomegalovirus infection status, the study brought together high-throughput TCR immunosequencing, statistical association of individual TCRs with disease status, and machine learning. To decide whether each TCR beta V gene segment behaved as functional or pseudogenic, an earlier analysis of 587 of the donors relied on high-throughput TCR beta sequencing. The study profiled the T cell repertoires of hundreds of subjects by immunosequencing and related them to cytomegalovirus serostatus. Because of strong linkage in the cohort, roughly five DR-DQ haplotypes were treated as single units for association and clustering. All discovery cohort repertoires had been generated on a single sequencing platform. In the later analysis, no new phenotypic data were used to find candidate immune exposures; instead, reliance was placed on TCR beta sequences and their occurrence across donors. Class I and class II HLA loci were covered by the typing at four-digit resolution. A separate validation cohort of approximately 120 different subjects was used in addition to the roughly 670-subject first cohort. The number of typed donors differed by locus: roughly 620-640 for A, B, C, DRB1 and DQB1; some 500 for DQA1; over 600 for DPA1; and 400 to 480 for DPB1. The study was designed to test whether signatures of past pathogen exposure could be identified by cataloging public T cell receptors. An early release covering roughly 640 HLA-typed donors comprised approximately 290 gigabases of sequencing data and roughly 85 million unique TCR sequences. A later analysis re-examined previously published TCR beta repertoires from more than 600 donors and added high-resolution HLA genotyping to investigate patterns of TCR occurrence. Of the 398 genotyped donors, less than 90% were placed in the genetic ancestry cluster associated with self-reported Caucasian donors. Across around 400 genotyped donors of the cohort, an average of about 250,000 unique TCR beta nucleotide sequences per donor were sequenced, and around 20% of those sequences were non-productive. Donor age, sex, ethnicity and CMV serostatus were compiled together with the repertoire data.

About this clone: The antigen it recognizes is unknown. There are no base qualities to consult, and no much larger clone falls within one base.

The method was the immunoSEQ multiplex PCR assay. A mixture of 60 forward primers for TCR Vbeta segments and 13 reverse primers for TCR Jbeta segments was used in the multiplex PCR. The CDR3 region of rearranged TCR beta genes was amplified from genomic DNA with a multiplex PCR assay. Amplified TCR beta libraries were sequenced as 87-base-pair reads on the Illumina HiSeq System. The authors processed their data as follows. A later analysis tallied 75 million to 85 million unique TCR beta chains across the 666 repertoires, and around 10 million of those chains were shared by two or more donors. A nearest-neighbor algorithm error-corrected the raw reads and collapsed the reads into unique sequences, merging closely related sequences to remove PCR and sequencing errors. Alignment of CDR3 sequences to IMGT reference sequences was used to assign V, D and J gene segments. For a sequence to be retained, at least a six-nucleotide match to both a V gene segment and a J gene segment was required. A rearrangement counted as productive if the CDR3 had no stop codons and remained in frame with V and J, and every other rearrangement counted as non-productive. CDR3 was defined by IMGT convention, running from the second conserved V-encoded cysteine to the conserved J-encoded phenylalanine. In an earlier analysis of 500 to 650 of the donors, sequences lacking an unambiguous match to a single V gene segment were excluded. An earlier analysis of a few hundred of the donors called V segments functional above 56.7% productive rearrangements and segregating when the between-donor standard deviation exceeded 5%. To diagnose cytomegalovirus status from the catalog of TCR beta chain sequences, a statistical classification framework was built. A later analysis assigned V and J genes by comparing TCR nucleotide sequences with IMGT/GENE-DB human TR gene sequences. A later analysis assigned CDR3 sequences and most-parsimonious VDJ recombination scenarios with the TCRdist pipeline. In a later analysis, every TCR beta chain was defined by the combination of its CDR3 amino acid sequence and its V-gene family, and reads without a unique V-gene family were dropped. As a way to deal with suspected cross-contamination and a sequencing artifact, a later analysis dropped approximately 570 nucleotide sequences that were highly shared and had low generation probability. A later analysis calculated a clonal expansion index for each public chain from normalized within-repertoire ranks of inferred template counts. In a later analysis, generation probabilities were computed using a VDJ recombination model fitted to out-of-frame rearrangements, and the results were checked against IGoR. Hypergeometric tests were used in a later analysis to score TCR-TCR, TCR-HLA and TCR-CMV co-occurrence, with a repertoire-size bias correction applied to the TCR pairs. In a later analysis, false discovery rates were estimated by permuting HLA or CMV assignments 20 times. In a later analysis, co-occurring TCRs were grouped with DBSCAN, and TCRdist sequence similarity was added when clustering was performed within HLA-allele-positive subsets. Repertoires with fewer than 30,000 or more than 120,000 public chains were left out of co-occurrence clustering, as were about 5 repertoires with anomalous nucleotide sharing. The immuneACCESS repertoire file appears here via TCRdb, limited to in-frame rearrangements. These files lack a portion of the clones; in checked studies, under half of the deficit traces to unresolved V genes, and the cause of the others is not known. V and J calls and clone size are those listed in that table; D and trimming were worked out from the DNA. The sample data list around 140,000 clones, and roughly four fifths of these were observed just once. The ten largest clones take up about 1.7% of the sample.

Study-level results and caveats: According to a later genetic analysis, donors in an Asian-associated ancestry cluster had fewer N-insertions in productive TCRs than the roughly 670-donor mean. A later analysis found that HLA-associated TCR beta chains were more clonally expanded and had lower generation probabilities than equally common non-associated chains. Linkage disequilibrium might explain the correlated functional status among segregating V segments, but an unknown experimental factor could not be excluded. A further reported finding was that TCR beta sequences accurately predicted the HLA-A and HLA-B alleles for most subjects in the first cohort. The authors suggested that the approach could potentially be generalized to other disease states and immunological phenotypes. In a later analysis, the rate of TCR association differed among HLA loci, with DRB1 alleles having the most associated TCRs and HLA-C alleles having the fewest. A cluster of highly shared sequence variants was judged likely to be a technical artifact of the sequencing pipeline. CMV serostatus was the only immune exposure information available for the cohort. Cytomegalovirus status was reported to be diagnosed by the classifier with high specificity and sensitivity in both the original and validation cohorts. According to a later analysis, most CMV-associated TCR beta chains appeared to be HLA-restricted, and the HLA associations seemed to be driven largely by CMV exposure. In a later analysis, several top co-occurrence clusters were reported to appear linked to parvovirus B19, influenza, CMV and Epstein-Barr virus. Because HLA typing was unavailable for some donors at each locus, only the typed subset was used in association tests. Specific HLA alleles were associated with 15,000 to 20,000 TCR beta sequences at a false discovery rate of 0.05 in a later analysis. Sequencing depth was assumed to be roughly uniform across donors in the presence/absence analyses, though that assumption may not hold. Some IMGT-functional V segments, including TRBV6-2 and TRBV6-3, could not be distinguished by the 87-base-pair reads and were therefore excluded. Across donors, most TCR sequences were observed very rarely, whereas some public TCRs were present in many individuals. A few of the identified cytomegalovirus-associated TCR beta chains were confirmed in vitro to be specific for cytomegalovirus antigens. This cohort had only TCR beta chains sequenced, and the lack of alpha or paired-chain data limited which features could be detected. The study listed 150 to 200 TCR beta chains as associated with cytomegalovirus. When HLA alleles, especially DR and DQ, strongly co-occurred, attributing TCR associations to individual alleles was difficult. In an earlier analysis of several hundred of the donors, most TCR beta V segments were observed in productive rearrangements about 90% or about 30% of the time, broadly matching IMGT annotations. An association between a missense DCLRE1C variant and V-gene and J-gene trimming of TCR beta chains was found in a later genetic analysis and replicated in an independent cohort. Because counts were too low, some 16 rarely observed V segments, including chromosome 9 orphons, were excluded from the earlier analysis of some 540 of the donors.

The cohort was made up of several hundred healthy bone marrow donors. At the time of sampling, every cohort member was nominally healthy, though immune exposures that went unrecorded were likely present. The donor was CMV seropositive and was included in the group of 250 to 350 seropositive cohort members. Each donor provided a peripheral blood sample, and peripheral blood mononuclear cells were used for TCR beta sequencing. Genomic DNA was extracted from the blood cell samples with the Qiagen DNeasy Blood Extraction Kit. V lost 4 bases and J lost 2 bases, and the count of bases not matched to a germline gene is 6. In the germline V gene, CDR1 corresponds to MGHRA and CDR2 to YSYEKL. The CDR3 runs 15 amino acids, cysteine and phenylalanine included. The DNA shown is the 45-base CDR3, in frame from base 1.

The TCR sequence derives from a female donor in good health and CMV-seropositive. This chain is built from TRBV4-1 and TRBJ2-5; 8 central nucleotides agree with TRBD2. Sequencing was carried out using PBMCs. The DNA is TGCGCCAGCAGCCCTCGGGAGGGGAGTCAAGAGACCCAGTACTTC. It specifies CASSPREGSQETQYF.